A selection of T cell receptor beta chains follows, all from one sample in a study of blood T cell repertoires in COVID-19. The repertoire was sequenced with immunoSEQ multiplex PCR; TCRdb's copy has only in-frame clones and lacks some. The table has over 150,000 clones, approximately 80% seen once. Sequences were obtained from peripheral blood. Receptor source: a human donor in a cohort sampled during active COVID-19. CDR3s include the opening cysteine and the closing phenylalanine or tryptophan. A D gene is named only where the DNA matches it firmly. A clone size is listed for some rows: how often the clone was seen (once, few, many), or a class if it is expanded.

CDR3 protein	CDR3 DNA	V gene	clone size	J gene	D gene
CATSGRGFGTGELFF	TGTGCCACCAGCGGCAGGGGGTTCGGCACCGGGGAGCTGTTTTTT	TRBV15	-	TRBJ2-2	TRBD1
CASNPETEDGYTF	TGTGCCAGCAATCCTGAGACAGAGGATGGCTACACCTTC	TRBV2	-	TRBJ1-2	-
CASSTLTGLYGYTF	TGTGCCAGCAGCACCCTGACAGGGCTGTATGGCTACACCTTC	TRBV9	-	TRBJ1-2	TRBD1
CASSLTGGRGSPLHF	TGTGCCAGCAGCTTAACGGGGGGACGGGGTTCACCCCTCCACTTT	TRBV7-3	-	TRBJ1-6	-
CASSPQGAPEAFF	TGCGCCAGCAGCCCCCAGGGGGCCCCTGAAGCTTTCTTT	TRBV5-1	-	TRBJ1-1	TRBD1
CASSRGPYGYTF	TGTGCCAGCAGTAGGGGTCCCTATGGCTACACCTTC	TRBV6-5	-	TRBJ1-2	-
CASSFGQGDSGELFF	TGTGCCAGCAGCTTCGGGCAGGGGGATAGCGGGGAGCTGTTTTTT	TRBV11-3	-	TRBJ2-2	TRBD1
CATSRGGSGETQYF	TGTGCCACTTCGAGGGGGGGATCGGGAGAGACCCAGTACTTC	TRBV18	-	TRBJ2-5	-
CASSQMGGNQPQHF	TGTGCCAGCAGCCAAATGGGGGGGAATCAGCCCCAGCATTTT	TRBV3-1/TRBV3-2	-	TRBJ1-5	-
CASSASLLEGGDTQYF	TGCGCCAGCAGTGCAAGCCTTCTCGAGGGAGGGGATACGCAGTATTTT	TRBV10-1	few	TRBJ2-3	TRBD2
CSVGTGGENSPLHF	TGCAGCGTTGGAACAGGGGGAGAGAATTCACCCCTCCACTTT	TRBV29-1	-	TRBJ1-6	TRBD1
CASSLGVGSQETQYF	TGTGCCAGCAGCTTGGGGGTCGGGAGCCAAGAGACCCAGTACTTC	TRBV5-6	-	TRBJ2-5	-
CASSPGVGEGGNTEAFF	TGTGCCAGCAGCCCTGGGGTCGGGGAAGGGGGGAACACTGAAGCTTTCTTT	TRBV5-4	-	TRBJ1-1	-
CAISEGGLQETQYF	TGTGCCATCAGTGAAGGGGGTCTCCAAGAGACCCAGTACTTC	TRBV10-3	-	TRBJ2-5	-
CASSPGQGAGNQPQHF	TGCGCCAGCAGCCCGGGACAGGGGGCTGGCAATCAGCCCCAGCATTTT	TRBV5-1	once	TRBJ1-5	TRBD1
CASSSPPGLLNTEAFF	TGTGCCAGCAGTTCGCCCCCGGGACTGCTGAACACTGAAGCTTTCTTT	TRBV6-5	-	TRBJ1-1	-